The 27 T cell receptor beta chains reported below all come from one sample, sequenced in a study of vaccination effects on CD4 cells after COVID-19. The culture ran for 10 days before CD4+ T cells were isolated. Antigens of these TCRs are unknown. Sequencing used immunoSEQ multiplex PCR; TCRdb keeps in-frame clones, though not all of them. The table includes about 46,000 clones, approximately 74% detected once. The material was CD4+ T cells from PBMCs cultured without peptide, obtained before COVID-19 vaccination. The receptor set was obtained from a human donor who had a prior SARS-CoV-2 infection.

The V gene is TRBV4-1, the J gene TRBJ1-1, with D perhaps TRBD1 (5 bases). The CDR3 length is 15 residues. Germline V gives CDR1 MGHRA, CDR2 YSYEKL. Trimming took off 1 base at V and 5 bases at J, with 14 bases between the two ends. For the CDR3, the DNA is TGCGCCAGCAGCCAAGCTGGGGGATATTGGACTGAAGCTTTCTTT. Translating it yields CASSQAGGYWTEAFF.

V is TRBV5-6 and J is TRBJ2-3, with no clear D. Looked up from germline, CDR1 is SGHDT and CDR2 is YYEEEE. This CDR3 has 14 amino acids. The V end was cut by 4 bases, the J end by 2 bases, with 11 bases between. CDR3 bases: TGTGCCAGCAGCCCAACCGTTCCCACAGATACGCAGTATTTT. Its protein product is CASSPTVPTDTQYF.

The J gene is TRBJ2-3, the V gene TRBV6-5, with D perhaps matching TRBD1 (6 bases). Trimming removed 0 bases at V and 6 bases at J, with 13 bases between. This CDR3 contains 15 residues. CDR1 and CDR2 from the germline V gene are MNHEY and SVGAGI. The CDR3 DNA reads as TGTGCCAGCAGTTACTCAGGGGGATCGTGGGATACGCAGTATTTT. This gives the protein CASSYSGGSWDTQYF.

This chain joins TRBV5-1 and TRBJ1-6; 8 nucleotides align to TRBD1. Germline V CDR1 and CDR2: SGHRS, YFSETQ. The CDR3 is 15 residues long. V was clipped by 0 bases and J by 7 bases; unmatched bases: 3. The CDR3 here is CASSLGGQENSPLHF. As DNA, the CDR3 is TGCGCCAGCAGCTTGGGGGGACAGGAAAATTCACCCCTCCACTTT.

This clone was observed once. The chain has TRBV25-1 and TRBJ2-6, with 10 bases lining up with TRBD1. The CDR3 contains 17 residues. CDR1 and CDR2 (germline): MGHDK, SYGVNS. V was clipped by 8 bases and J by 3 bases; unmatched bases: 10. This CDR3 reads CASSETGGVGGANVLTF. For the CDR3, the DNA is TGTGCCAGCTCCGAGACAGGGGGCGTAGGTGGGGCCAACGTCCTGACTTTC.

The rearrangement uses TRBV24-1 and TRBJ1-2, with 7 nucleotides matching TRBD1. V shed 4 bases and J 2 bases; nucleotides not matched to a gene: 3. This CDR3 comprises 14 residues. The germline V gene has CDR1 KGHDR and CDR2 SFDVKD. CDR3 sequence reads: CATSEPGQNYGYTF. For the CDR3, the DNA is TGTGCCACCAGTGAGCCGGGACAGAACTATGGCTACACCTTC.

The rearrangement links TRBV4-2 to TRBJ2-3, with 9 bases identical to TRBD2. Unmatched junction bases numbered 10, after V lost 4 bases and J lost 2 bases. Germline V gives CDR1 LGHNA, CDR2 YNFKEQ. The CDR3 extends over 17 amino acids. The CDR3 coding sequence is TGTGCCAGCAGCCCTCACCGGGCGGGAGGGCCCACAGATACGCAGTATTTT. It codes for CASSPHRAGGPTDTQYF.

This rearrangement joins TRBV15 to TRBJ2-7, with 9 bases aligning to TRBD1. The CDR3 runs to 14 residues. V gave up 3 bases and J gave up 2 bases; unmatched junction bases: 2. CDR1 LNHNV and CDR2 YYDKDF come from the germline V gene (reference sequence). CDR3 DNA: TGTGCCACCAGCAGCCGGGACAGGGCCTACGAGCAGTACTTC. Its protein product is CATSSRDRAYEQYF. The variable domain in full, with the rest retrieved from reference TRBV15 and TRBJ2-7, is DAMVIQNPRYQVTQFGKPVTLSCSQTLNHNVMYWYQQKSSQAPKLLFHYYDKDFNNEADTPDNFQSRRPNTSFCFLDIRSPGLGDTAMYLCATSSRDRAYEQYFGPGTRLTVT.

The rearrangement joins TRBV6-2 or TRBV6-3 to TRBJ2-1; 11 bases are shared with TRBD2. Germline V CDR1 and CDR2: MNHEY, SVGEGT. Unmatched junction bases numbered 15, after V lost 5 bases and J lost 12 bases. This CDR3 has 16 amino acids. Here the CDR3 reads CASSLGSGRAQLGQFF. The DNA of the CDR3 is TGTGCCAGCAGTCTAGGTAGCGGGAGGGCCCAATTAGGGCAGTTCTTC.

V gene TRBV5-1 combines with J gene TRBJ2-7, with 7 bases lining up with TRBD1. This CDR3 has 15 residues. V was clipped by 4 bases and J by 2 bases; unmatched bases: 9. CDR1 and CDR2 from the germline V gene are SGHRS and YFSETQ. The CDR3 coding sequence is TGCGCCAGCAGCCCTCGACAGGGCACCCCCTACGAGCAGTACTTC. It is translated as CASSPRQGTPYEQYF.

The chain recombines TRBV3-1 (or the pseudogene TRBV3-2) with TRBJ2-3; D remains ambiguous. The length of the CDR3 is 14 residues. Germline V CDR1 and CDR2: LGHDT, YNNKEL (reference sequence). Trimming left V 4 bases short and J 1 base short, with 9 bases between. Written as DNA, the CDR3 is TGTGCCAGCAGCCCTCATACTCGCACAGATACGCAGTATTTT. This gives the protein CASSPHTRTDTQYF.

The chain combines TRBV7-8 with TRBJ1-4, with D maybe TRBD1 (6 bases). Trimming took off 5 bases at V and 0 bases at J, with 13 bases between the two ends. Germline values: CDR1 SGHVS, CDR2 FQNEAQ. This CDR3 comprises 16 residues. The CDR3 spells CASSQRQAATNEKLFF. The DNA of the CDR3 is TGTGCCAGCAGCCAGCGACAGGCCGCAACTAATGAAAAACTGTTTTTT.

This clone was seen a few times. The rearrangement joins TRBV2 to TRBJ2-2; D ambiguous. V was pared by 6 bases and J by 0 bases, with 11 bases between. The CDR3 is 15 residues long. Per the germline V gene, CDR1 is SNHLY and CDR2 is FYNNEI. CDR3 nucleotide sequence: TGTGCCAGCAGGGGTGACGGAGCGAACACCGGGGAGCTGTTTTTT. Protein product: CASRGDGANTGELFF.

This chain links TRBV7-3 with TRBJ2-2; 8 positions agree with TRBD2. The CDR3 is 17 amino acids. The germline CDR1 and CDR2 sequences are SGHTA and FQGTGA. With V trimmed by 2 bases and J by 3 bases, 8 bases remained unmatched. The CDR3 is CASSLGGAGGYTGELFF. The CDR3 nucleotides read TGTGCCAGCAGCTTAGGTGGTGCGGGGGGCTACACCGGGGAGCTGTTTTTT.

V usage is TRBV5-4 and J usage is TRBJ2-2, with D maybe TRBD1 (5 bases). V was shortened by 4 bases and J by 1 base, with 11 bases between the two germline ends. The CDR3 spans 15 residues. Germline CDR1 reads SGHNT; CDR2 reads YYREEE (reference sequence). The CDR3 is CASSHSGKNTGELFF. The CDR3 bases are TGTGCCAGCAGCCACTCAGGGAAGAACACCGGGGAGCTGTTTTTT.

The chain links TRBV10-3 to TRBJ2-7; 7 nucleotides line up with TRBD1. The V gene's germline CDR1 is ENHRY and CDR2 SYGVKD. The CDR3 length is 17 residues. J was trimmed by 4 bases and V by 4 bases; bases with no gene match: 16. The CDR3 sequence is CAISARRAGRQGYEQYF. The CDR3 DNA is TGTGCCATCAGTGCCCGACGGGCGGGCAGACAGGGTTACGAGCAGTACTTC.

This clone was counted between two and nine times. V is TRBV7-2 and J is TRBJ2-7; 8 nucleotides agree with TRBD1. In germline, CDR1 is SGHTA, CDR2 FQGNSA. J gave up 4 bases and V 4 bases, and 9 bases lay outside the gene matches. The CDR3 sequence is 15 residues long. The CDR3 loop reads CASSSDRGIVYEQYF. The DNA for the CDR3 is TGTGCCAGCAGCTCAGACAGGGGAATAGTGTACGAGCAGTACTTC.

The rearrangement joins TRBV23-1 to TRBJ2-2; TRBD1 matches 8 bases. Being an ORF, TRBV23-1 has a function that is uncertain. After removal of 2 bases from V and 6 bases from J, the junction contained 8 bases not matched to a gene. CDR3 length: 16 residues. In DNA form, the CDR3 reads TGCGCCAGCAGTCAACGAAACGACAGGGGCGCCGGGGAGCTGTTTTTT. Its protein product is CASSQRNDRGAGELFF.

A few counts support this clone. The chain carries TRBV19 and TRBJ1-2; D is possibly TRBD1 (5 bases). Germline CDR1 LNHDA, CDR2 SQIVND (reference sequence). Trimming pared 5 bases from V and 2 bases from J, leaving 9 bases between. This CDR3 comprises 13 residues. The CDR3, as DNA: TGTGCCAGTAGTCAGGACAACAACTATGGCTACACCTTC. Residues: CASSQDNNYGYTF.

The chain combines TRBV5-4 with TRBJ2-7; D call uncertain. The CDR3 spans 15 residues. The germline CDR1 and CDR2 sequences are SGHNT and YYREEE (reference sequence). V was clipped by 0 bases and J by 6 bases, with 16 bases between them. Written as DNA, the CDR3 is TGTGCCAGCAGCTTGGCGGGTACCCTCCGGCTCGAGCAGTACTTC. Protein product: CASSLAGTLRLEQYF. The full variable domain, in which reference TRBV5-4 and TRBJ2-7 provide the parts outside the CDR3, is ETGVTQSPTHLIKTRGQQVTLRCSSQSGHNTVSWYQQALGQGPQFIFQYYREEENGRGNFPPRFSGLQFPNYSSELNVNALELDDSALYLCASSLAGTLRLEQYFGPGTRLTVT.

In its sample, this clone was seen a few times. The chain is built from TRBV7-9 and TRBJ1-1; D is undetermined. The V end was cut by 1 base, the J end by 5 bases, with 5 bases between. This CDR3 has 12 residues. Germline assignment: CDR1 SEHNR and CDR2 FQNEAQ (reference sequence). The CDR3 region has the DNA TGTGCCAGCAGCTTAGGCCTGACTGAAGCTTTCTTT. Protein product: CASSLGLTEAFF.

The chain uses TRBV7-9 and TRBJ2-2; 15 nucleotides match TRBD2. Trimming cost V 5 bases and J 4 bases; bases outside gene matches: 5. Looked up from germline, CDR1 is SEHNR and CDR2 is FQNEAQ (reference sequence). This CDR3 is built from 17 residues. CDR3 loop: CASSAGLAGGGTGELFF. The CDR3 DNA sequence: TGTGCCAGCAGCGCGGGACTAGCGGGAGGTGGCACCGGGGAGCTGTTTTTT.

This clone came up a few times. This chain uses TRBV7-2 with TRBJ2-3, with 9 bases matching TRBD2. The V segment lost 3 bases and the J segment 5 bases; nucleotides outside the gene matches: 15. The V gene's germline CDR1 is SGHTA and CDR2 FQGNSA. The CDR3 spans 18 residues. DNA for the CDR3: TGTGCCAGCAGCTTTTTTCTAGCGGGGAGTGGGTTGGGAGATACGCAGTATTTT. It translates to CASSFFLAGSGLGDTQYF.

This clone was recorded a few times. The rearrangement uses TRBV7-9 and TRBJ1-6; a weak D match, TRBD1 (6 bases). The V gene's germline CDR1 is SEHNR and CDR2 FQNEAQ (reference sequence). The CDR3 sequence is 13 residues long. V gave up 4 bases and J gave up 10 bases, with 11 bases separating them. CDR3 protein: CASSSYRESPLHF. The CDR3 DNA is TGTGCCAGCAGCTCCTACAGGGAGTCACCCCTCCACTTT. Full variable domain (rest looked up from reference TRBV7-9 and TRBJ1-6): DTGVSQNPRHKITKRGQNVTFRCDPISEHNRLYWYRQTLGQGPEFLTYFQNEAQLEKSRLLSDRFSAERPKGSFSTLEIQRTEQGDSAMYLCASSSYRESPLHFGNGTRLTVT.

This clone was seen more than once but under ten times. The CDR3 nucleotides are TGCAGTGCTAGTGGGGCAGAGGACGTCTACGAGCAGTACTTC. Translated, it gives CSASGAEDVYEQYF. The chain links TRBV20-1 to TRBJ2-7; a possible D gene is TRBD1 (5 bases). Trimming removed 3 bases at V and 3 bases at J, with 15 bases between. From germline, CDR1 is DFQATT and CDR2 SNEGSKA (reference sequence). This CDR3 contains 14 residues.

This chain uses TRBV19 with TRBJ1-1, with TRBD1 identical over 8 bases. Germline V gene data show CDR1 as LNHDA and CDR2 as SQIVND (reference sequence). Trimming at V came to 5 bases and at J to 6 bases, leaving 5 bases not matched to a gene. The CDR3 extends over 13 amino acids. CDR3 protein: CASSAQTGAEAFF. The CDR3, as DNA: TGTGCCAGTAGTGCCCAGACAGGGGCTGAAGCTTTCTTT.

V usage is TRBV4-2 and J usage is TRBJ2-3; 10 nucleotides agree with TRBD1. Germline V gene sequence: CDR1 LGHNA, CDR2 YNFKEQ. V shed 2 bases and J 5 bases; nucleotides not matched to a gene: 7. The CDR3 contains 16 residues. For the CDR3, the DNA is TGTGCCAGCAGCCAAAGGGACAGGGGTTTTTTAGATACGCAGTATTTT. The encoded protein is CASSQRDRGFLDTQYF.